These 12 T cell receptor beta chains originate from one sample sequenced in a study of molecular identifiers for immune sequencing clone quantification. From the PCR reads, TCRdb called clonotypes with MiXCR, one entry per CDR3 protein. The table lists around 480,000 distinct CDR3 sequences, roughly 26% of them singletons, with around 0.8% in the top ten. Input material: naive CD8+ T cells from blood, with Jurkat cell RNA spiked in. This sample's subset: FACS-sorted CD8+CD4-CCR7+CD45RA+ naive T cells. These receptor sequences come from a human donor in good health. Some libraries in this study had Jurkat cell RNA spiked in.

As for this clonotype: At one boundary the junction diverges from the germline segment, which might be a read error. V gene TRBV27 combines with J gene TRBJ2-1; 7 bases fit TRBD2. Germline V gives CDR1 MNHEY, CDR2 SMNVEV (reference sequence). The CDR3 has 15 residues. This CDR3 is CVSSGAGSSYNEQFF. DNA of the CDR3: TGTGTCAGCAGCGGAGCGGGGAGCTCCTACAATGAGCAGTTCTTC.

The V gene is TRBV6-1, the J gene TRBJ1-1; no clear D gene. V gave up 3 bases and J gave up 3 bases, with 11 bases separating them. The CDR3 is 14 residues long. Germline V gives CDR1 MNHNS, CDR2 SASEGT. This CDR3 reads CASSDSGVDTEAFF. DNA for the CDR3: TGTGCCAGCAGTGATTCGGGAGTCGACACTGAAGCTTTCTTT.

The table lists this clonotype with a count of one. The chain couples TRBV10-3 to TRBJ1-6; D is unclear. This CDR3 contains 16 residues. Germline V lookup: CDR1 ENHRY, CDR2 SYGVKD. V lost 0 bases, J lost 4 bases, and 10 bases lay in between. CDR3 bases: TGTGCCATCAGTGAGTCCTCTCCAGTATATAATTCACCCCTCCACTTT. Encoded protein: CAISESSPVYNSPLHF.

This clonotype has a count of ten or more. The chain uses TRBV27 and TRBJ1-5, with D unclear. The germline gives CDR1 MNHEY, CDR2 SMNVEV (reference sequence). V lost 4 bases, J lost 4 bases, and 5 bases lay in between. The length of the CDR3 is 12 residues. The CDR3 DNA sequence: TGTGCCAGCAGTTCACCGAATCAGCCCCAGCATTTT. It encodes CASSSPNQPQHF.

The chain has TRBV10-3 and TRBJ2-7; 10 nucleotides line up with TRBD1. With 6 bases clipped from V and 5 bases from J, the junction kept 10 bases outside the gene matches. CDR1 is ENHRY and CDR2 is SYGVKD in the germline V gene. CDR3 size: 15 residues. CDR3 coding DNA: TGTGCCATCAGCCTAGCCGGGACAGGGGAAGACGAGCAGTACTTC. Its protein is CAISLAGTGEDEQYF.

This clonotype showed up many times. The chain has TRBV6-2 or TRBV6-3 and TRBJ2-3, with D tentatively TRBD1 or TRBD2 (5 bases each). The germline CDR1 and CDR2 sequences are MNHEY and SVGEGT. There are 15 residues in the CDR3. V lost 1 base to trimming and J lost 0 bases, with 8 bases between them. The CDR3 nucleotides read TGTGCCAGCAGTTACTGGGGGAGAAGCACAGATACGCAGTATTTT. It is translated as CASSYWGRSTDTQYF.

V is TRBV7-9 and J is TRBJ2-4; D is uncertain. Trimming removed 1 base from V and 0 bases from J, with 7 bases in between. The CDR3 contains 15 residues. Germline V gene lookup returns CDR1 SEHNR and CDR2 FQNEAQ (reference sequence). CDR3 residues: CASSLVSLAKNIQYF. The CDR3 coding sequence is TGTGCCAGCAGCTTAGTGTCACTAGCCAAAAACATTCAGTACTTC. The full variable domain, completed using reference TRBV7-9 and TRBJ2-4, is DTGVSQNPRHKITKRGQNVTFRCDPISEHNRLYWYRQTLGQGPEFLTYFQNEAQLEKSRLLSDRFSAERPKGSFSTLEIQRTEQGDSAMYLCASSLVSLAKNIQYFGAGTRLSVL.

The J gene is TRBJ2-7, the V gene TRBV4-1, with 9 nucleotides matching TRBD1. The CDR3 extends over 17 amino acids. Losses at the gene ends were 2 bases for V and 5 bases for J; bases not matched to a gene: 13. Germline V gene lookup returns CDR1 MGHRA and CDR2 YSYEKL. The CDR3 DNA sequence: TGCGCCAGCAGCCAAAAGGGGGGACAGGGCGAGGGGCACGAGCAGTACTTC. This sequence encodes CASSQKGGQGEGHEQYF.

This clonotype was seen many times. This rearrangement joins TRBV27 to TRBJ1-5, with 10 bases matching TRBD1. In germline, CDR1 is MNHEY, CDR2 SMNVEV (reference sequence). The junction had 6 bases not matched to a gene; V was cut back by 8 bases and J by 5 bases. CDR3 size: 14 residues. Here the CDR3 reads CASATGGRYQPQHF. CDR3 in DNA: TGTGCCAGCGCGACAGGGGGCCGATATCAGCCCCAGCATTTT.

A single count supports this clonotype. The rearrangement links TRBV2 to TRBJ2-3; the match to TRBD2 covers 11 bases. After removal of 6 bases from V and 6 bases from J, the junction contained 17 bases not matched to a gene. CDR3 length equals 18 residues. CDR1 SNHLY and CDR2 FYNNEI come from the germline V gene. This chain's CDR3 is CASRWSSGGSQVLDTQYF. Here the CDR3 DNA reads TGTGCCAGCAGGTGGTCTAGCGGGGGGTCCCAGGTTTTGGATACGCAGTATTTT.

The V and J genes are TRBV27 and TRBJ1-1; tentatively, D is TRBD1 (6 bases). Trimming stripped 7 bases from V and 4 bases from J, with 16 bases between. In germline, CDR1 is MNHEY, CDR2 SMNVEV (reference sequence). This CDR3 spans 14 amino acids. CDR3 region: CASIPDRRFTEAFF. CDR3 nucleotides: TGTGCCAGCATTCCAGACAGGAGGTTCACTGAAGCTTTCTTT.

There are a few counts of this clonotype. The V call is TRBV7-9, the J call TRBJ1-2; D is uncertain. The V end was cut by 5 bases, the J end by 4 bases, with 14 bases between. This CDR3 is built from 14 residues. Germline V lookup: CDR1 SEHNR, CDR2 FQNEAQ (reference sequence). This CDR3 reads CASSDGLNPYGYTF. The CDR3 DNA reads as TGTGCCAGCAGCGACGGACTCAACCCCTATGGCTACACCTTC.